The text below deals with one T cell receptor (beta chain). The antigen is undetermined. The source of the sample is a study of cytomegalovirus exposure and HLA in healthy donors. This CDR3 contains 17 residues. Germline loops: CDR1 MNHNS, CDR2 SASEGT. V lost 4 bases, J lost 7 bases, and 16 bases stayed unmatched. The study, taken as a whole, reports: A few of the chains that were CMV-associated were confirmed in vitro to be specific for CMV antigens.

PCR employed 60 Vbeta and 13 Jbeta primers. Clones were read by immunoSEQ multiplex PCR, and TCRdb kept only the in-frame ones, dropping some. The repertoire consists of about 140,000 clones, with roughly 70% occurring once and the leading ten covering around 3.1%. Sequencing used PBMCs. V and J are TRBV6-1 and TRBJ2-1; 7 positions agree with TRBD2. The TCR was taken from a man between 35 and 55 years old in good health and CMV-seronegative. CDR3 sequence reads: CASSAYESGNRGNEQFF. The DNA of the CDR3 is TGTGCCAGCAGTGCCTACGAAAGCGGGAACCGAGGTAATGAGCAGTTCTTC.